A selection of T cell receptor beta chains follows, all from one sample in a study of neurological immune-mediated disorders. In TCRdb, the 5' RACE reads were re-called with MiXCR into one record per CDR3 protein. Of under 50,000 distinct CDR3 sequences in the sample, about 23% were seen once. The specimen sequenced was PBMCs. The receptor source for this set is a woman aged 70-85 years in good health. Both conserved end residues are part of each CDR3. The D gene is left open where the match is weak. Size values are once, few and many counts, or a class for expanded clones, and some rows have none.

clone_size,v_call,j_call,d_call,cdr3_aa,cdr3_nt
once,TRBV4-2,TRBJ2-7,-,CASQDGSSGYEQYF,TGTGCCAGCCAAGATGGCTCGTCGGGGTACGAGCAGTACTTC
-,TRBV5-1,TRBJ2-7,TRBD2,CASSFRTSGTYEQYF,TGCGCCAGCAGCTTCCGGACTAGCGGCACCTACGAGCAGTACTTC
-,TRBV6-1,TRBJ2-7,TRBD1,CASSGPGQGFYEQYF,TGTGCCAGCAGTGGACCGGGACAGGGATTCTACGAGCAGTACTTC
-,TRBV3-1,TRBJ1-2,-,CVSSQGAGGYTF,TGTGTCAGCAGTCAGGGAGCGGGTGGCTACACCTTC
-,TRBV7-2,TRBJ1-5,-,CASSLWGYEQPQHF,TGTGCCAGCAGCTTATGGGGATACGAGCAGCCCCAGCATTTT
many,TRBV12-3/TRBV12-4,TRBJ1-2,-,CASSRDRTYGYTF,TGTGCCAGCAGCCGTGACAGGACTTATGGCTACACCTTC
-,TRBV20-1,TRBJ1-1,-,CSARSRASFNEAFF,TGCAGTGCTAGAAGCAGGGCCAGTTTCAATGAAGCTTTCTTT
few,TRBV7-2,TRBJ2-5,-,CASSPGTPETQYF,TGTGCCAGCAGCCCCGGGACTCCCGAGACCCAGTACTTC
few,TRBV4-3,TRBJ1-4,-,CASSLPGGEKLFF,TGCGCCAGCAGCCTTCCCGGTGGAGAAAAACTGTTTTTT
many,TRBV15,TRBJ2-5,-,CATAQGHQETQYF,TGTGCCACTGCCCAGGGTCACCAAGAGACCCAGTACTTC
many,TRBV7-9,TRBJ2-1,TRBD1,CASSLSRDRVNEQFF,TGTGCCAGCAGCCTAAGCCGGGACAGGGTGAATGAGCAGTTCTTC
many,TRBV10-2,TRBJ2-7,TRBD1,CASNRSPGQDTYEQYF,TGCGCCAGCAATCGTAGCCCTGGACAGGATACCTACGAGCAGTACTTC
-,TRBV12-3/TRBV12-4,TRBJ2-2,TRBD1,CASKSYGRGQTRELFF,TGTGCCAGCAAATCTTACGGCAGGGGGCAGACAAGGGAGCTGTTTTTT
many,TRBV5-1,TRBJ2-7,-,CASSLAGDEQYF,TGCGCCAGCAGCTTGGCGGGGGACGAGCAGTACTTC
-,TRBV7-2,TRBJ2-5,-,CASSLAQGGETQYF,TGTGCCAGCAGCTTAGCGCAGGGTGGGGAGACCCAGTACTTC
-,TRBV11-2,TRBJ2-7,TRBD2,CASSWLSVSGRAGFDEQYF,TGTGCCAGCAGCTGGCTAAGTGTTAGCGGGAGGGCCGGGTTTGATGAGCAGTACTTC
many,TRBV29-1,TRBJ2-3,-,CSAKTYITSTDTQYF,TGCAGCGCAAAAACTTATATAACCTCCACAGATACGCAGTATTTT
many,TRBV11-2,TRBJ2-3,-,CASSLATQDTQYF,TGTGCCAGCAGCTTAGCCACTCAGGATACGCAGTATTTT
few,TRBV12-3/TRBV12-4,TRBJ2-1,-,CASSFVFRGEQFF,TGTGCCAGCAGTTTCGTGTTCCGGGGTGAGCAGTTCTTC
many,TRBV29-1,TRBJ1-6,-,CSVGGQGQGSPLHF,TGCAGCGTGGGAGGGCAGGGGCAAGGTTCACCCCTCCACTTT
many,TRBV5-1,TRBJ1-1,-,CASSLGFGTNTEAFF,TGCGCCAGCAGCTTGGGTTTCGGGACGAACACTGAAGCTTTCTTT
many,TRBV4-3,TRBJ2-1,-,CASSITKINEQFF,TGCGCCAGCAGCATCACGAAGATCAATGAGCAGTTCTTC
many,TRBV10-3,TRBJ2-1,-,CAISAQVTYNEQFF,TGTGCCATCAGTGCACAGGTGACCTACAATGAGCAGTTCTTC
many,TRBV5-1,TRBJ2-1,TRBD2,CASSVLPGGSYYNEQFF,TGCGCCAGCAGCGTCCTGCCGGGGGGATCCTACTACAATGAGCAGTTCTTC